Listed below are T cell receptor beta chains from one sample, sequenced in a study of blood T cell repertoires in COVID-19. The repertoire was sequenced with immunoSEQ multiplex PCR; TCRdb's copy has only in-frame clones and lacks some. The sample records about 50,000 clones, approximately 84% being singletons. The sequenced sample consisted of peripheral blood. These receptors all come from a man aged 65 to 79 with active COVID-19. The CDR3 runs from the conserved cysteine through the conserved F or W.

len,v_gene,CDR3aa
16,TRBV7-2,CASSSRGGRKGETQYF
17,TRBV4-2,CASSQDSGTRRPNEQFF
13,TRBV5-1,CASSVGYSNEQYF
13,TRBV6-5,CASSRTGTDTQYF
14,TRBV30,CAWSRRGNRETQYF
14,TRBV4-3,CASSPRQGNYGYTF
18,TRBV6-1,CASSARSWVRTSTDTQYF
15,TRBV6-5,CASSMTGDPINEQFF
13,TRBV9,CASSGGSLGTQYF
12,TRBV30,CAWNRLAPEQYF
15,TRBV19,CASSIRQGTYGELFF
15,TRBV18,CASAGGLAAYNEQFF
17,TRBV7-6,CASSSASGRTSYNEQFF
17,TRBV19,CASSSPPGRTSTDTQYF
14,TRBV15,CATSRGTIYNEQFF
14,TRBV6-2/TRBV6-3,CASSLRTREDTQYF
15,TRBV6-5,CASSKLTGSGETQYF
11,TRBV28,CASTDRETQYF
16,TRBV28,CASVGLAGVYQETQYF
13,TRBV29-1,CSASRSRDTEAFF
15,TRBV29-1,CSADWRQFTYNEQFF
16,TRBV18,CASSLKLGGGTDTQYF
16,TRBV3-1/TRBV3-2,CASSQDGRDPTDTQYF
13,TRBV29-1,CSAGTGMRTEAFF
17,TRBV27,CASSLSGGAGMTGELFF
13,TRBV27,CASSPREGDGYTF
17,TRBV7-9,CASSLPGDSGKAGTQYF
11,TRBV6-1,CASSEGQEAFF
15,TRBV27,CASTFGTPDTGELFF
13,TRBV30,CAWTRNPYNEQFF
15,TRBV4-3,CASSQEGRDSDTQYF
13,TRBV11-2,CASSRQGNYGYTF
12,TRBV19,CASRQSGETQYF
13,TRBV6-1,CASSERRADGYTF
15,TRBV7-8,CASILSGRSTDTQYF
15,TRBV28,CASSLWTGWNTEAFF
16,TRBV6-6,CASSFQTGSVTGELFF
14,TRBV11-2,CASSLDGGALEQYF
20,TRBV27,CASRRHIPGLAGYIADTQYF
13,TRBV21-1,CASSKSEDNEQFF